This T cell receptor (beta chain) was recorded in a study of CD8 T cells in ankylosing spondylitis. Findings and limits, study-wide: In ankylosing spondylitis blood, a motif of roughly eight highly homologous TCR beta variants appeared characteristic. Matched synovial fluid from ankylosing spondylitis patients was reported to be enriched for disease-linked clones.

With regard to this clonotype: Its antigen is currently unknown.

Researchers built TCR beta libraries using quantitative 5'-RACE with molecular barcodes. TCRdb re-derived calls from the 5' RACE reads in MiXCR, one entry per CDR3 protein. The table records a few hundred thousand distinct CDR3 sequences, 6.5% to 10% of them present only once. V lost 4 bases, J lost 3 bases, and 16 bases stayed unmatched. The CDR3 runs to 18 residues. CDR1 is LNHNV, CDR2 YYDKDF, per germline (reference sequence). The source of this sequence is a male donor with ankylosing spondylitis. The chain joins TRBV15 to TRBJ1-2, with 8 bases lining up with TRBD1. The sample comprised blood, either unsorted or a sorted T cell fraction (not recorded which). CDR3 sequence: CATSTDRGRTGSDYGYTF. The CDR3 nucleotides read TGTGCCACCAGCACCGACCGGGGTAGGACAGGGTCAGACTATGGCTACACCTTC.